The 14 T cell receptor beta chains presented below share a single source sample, sequenced in a study of radiotherapy plus CTLA-4 blockade in lung cancer (dated by TCRdb to 2017 to 2018). The method was the immunoSEQ multiplex PCR assay. Imported from immuneACCESS, the table was reduced by TCRdb to in-frame sequences with V and J called. These copies leave out some clones; in studies compared against another copy, an unresolved V gene accounts for under half, and the cause of the remainder is not known. In this sample the table shows 78,000 or so clones, around 87% of which occur a single time. Of the sample, 0.85% to 0.9% is held by the ten largest clones. This specimen was peripheral blood, taken from a patient treated with radiotherapy plus ipilimumab. The receptors were sampled from a human donor with non-small cell lung cancer who had stable disease on radiotherapy plus ipilimumab.

The chain recombines TRBV19 with TRBJ2-3; the D gene is possibly TRBD1 (8 bases). Germline V gene lookup returns CDR1 LNHDA and CDR2 SQIVND (reference sequence). The germline V and J ends were trimmed by 7 bases and 4 bases, with 21 bases remaining between them. This CDR3 is built from 16 residues. CDR3 DNA: TGTGCCAGTACCCAGGGGGGGACAGGTGCCGCAGATACGCAGTATTTT. Encoded protein: CASTQGGTGAADTQYF.

V gene TRBV4-1 combines with J gene TRBJ2-5; 8 positions agree with TRBD1. This CDR3 has 14 amino acids. Unmatched junction bases numbered 5, after V lost 2 bases and J lost 6 bases. Germline V gene sequence: CDR1 MGHRA, CDR2 YSYEKL. The CDR3 spells CASSQPGGVKTQYF. DNA for the CDR3: TGCGCCAGCAGCCAACCAGGGGGCGTAAAGACCCAGTACTTC.

This clone was picked up one time. V is TRBV5-6 and J is TRBJ2-2; D is unresolved. V was shortened by 4 bases and J by 1 base, with 8 bases between the two germline ends. The CDR3 length is 14 residues. Germline CDR1 is SGHDT and CDR2 is YYEEEE. The CDR3 nucleotides are TGTGCCAGCAGCCTAGATCAGAACACCGGGGAGCTGTTTTTT. Its translation is CASSLDQNTGELFF.

This chain uses TRBV5-1 with TRBJ2-7, with D perhaps TRBD1 or TRBD2 (5 bases each). Germline lookup yields CDR1 SGHRS and CDR2 YFSETQ. V lost 7 bases and J lost 1, with 15 bases in between. The CDR3 is made up of 14 amino acids. The CDR3 sequence: CASRPGTVSYEQYF. CDR3 bases: TGCGCCAGCCGTCCCGGGACGGTGTCCTACGAGCAGTACTTC.

The chain couples TRBV11-3 to TRBJ1-2; D gene ambiguous. This CDR3 is 9 amino acids long. V lost 7 bases, J lost 7 bases, and 4 bases lay in between. In germline, CDR1 is SGHNT, CDR2 YENEEA. CDR3 loop: CASKVGYTF. The CDR3 nucleotides read TGTGCCAGCAAGGTTGGCTACACCTTC.

The chain employs TRBV6-1 and TRBJ1-5; tentative D call: TRBD1 (5 bases). V shed 1 base and J shed 3 bases, with 13 bases lying between them. The length of the CDR3 is 16 residues. In germline, CDR1 is MNHNS, CDR2 SASEGT. The CDR3 is CASSEGQHLPNQPQHF. The CDR3 nucleotides read TGTGCCAGCAGTGAAGGACAGCACCTGCCCAATCAGCCCCAGCATTTT.

The chain joins TRBV28 to TRBJ2-3; possible D gene TRBD2, 5 bases. There are 13 residues in the CDR3. Looked up from germline, CDR1 is MDHEN and CDR2 is SYDVKM. V was shortened by 5 bases and J by 9 bases, with 15 bases between the two germline ends. CDR3 sequence: CASSRPQPGTQYF. CDR3 sequence (DNA): TGTGCCAGCAGTCGCCCACAACCGGGGACGCAGTATTTT.

The chain recombines TRBV5-6 with TRBJ2-3, with TRBD2 matching 7 bases. The CDR3 loop spans 18 amino acids. Germline V CDR1 and CDR2: SGHDT, YYEEEE. Germline trimming cut 3 bases from V and 1 base from J; bases unmatched to any gene: 14. In nucleotides, the CDR3 is TGTGCCAGCAGCTCCGAGGTGTGGCGGGAGTTGGGCACAGATACGCAGTATTTT. It translates to CASSSEVWRELGTDTQYF.

The chain couples TRBV10-2 to TRBJ2-7, with D possibly matching TRBD1 (5 bases). The CDR3 has 13 amino acids. V was pared by 3 bases and J by 0 bases, with 6 bases between. Germline V CDR1 and CDR2: WSHSY, SAAADI. The CDR3 loop is CASSERGSYEQYF. CDR3 DNA sequence: TGCGCCAGCAGTGAAAGGGGCTCCTACGAGCAGTACTTC.

This sequence joins TRBV5-1 and TRBJ1-1; TRBD1 might be the D (6 bases). V was trimmed by 6 bases and J by 6 bases, leaving 18 bases between them. Germline CDR1 reads SGHRS; CDR2 reads YFSETQ. The CDR3 runs 14 residues. The DNA of the CDR3 is TGCGCCAGCAAAGTTCGGGCAGGGGAGGCTGAAGCTTTCTTT. The encoded protein is CASKVRAGEAEAFF.

The rearrangement uses TRBV6-1 and TRBJ2-7, with D possibly TRBD1 on 6 matching bases. V was shortened by 0 bases and J by 4 bases, with 19 bases between the two germline ends. Germline V gene data show CDR1 as MNHNS and CDR2 as SASEGT. The CDR3 runs 17 residues. The CDR3 nucleotides read TGTGCCAGCAGTGAAGCCCTTCGAACAGGGCGCGGATACGAGCAGTACTTC. Its protein product is CASSEALRTGRGYEQYF.

V and J are TRBV6-5 and TRBJ1-2, with D maybe TRBD1 (6 bases). Trimming took off 0 bases at V and 4 bases at J, with 15 bases between the two ends. This CDR3 is 16 amino acids long. CDR1 and CDR2 (germline): MNHEY, SVGAGI. CDR3 nucleotide sequence: TGTGCCAGCAGTTACTCGATGCAGGGGTCATCCTATGGCTACACCTTC. Protein product: CASSYSMQGSSYGYTF.

This clone was counted once. The chain employs TRBV9 and TRBJ2-2, with 16 bases that match TRBD2. The CDR3 spans 18 residues. Germline CDR1 SGDLS, CDR2 YYNGEE. Germline trimming cut 0 bases from V and 4 bases from J; bases unmatched to any gene: 3. The CDR3 here is CASSVVGLAGGPTGELFF. The CDR3 DNA reads TGTGCCAGCAGCGTAGTGGGACTAGCGGGGGGGCCCACCGGGGAGCTGTTTTTT.

J is TRBJ1-4 and V is TRBV6-1, with 7 bases matching TRBD1. V trimming: 6 bases; J trimming: 10 bases; junction bases outside the gene matches: 8. Germline assignment: CDR1 MNHNS and CDR2 SASEGT. There are 13 residues in the CDR3. Here the CDR3 reads CASRGGQMGKLFF. CDR3 DNA: TGTGCCAGCAGGGGGGGACAGATGGGAAAACTGTTTTTT.